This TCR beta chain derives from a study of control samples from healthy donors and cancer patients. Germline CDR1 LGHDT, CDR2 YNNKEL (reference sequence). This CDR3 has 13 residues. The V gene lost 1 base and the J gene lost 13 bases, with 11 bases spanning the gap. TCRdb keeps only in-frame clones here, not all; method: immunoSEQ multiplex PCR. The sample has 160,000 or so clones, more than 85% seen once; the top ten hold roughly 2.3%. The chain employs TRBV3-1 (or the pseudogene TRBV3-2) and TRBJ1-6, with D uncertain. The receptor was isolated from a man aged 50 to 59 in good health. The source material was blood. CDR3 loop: CASSQGLSQPLHF. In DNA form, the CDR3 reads TGTGCCAGCAGCCAAGGCCTGTCGCAGCCCCTCCACTTT.